The 2 T cell receptor beta chains presented below share a single source sample, sequenced in a study of shared clonotypes between healthy human individuals. TCRdb's copy holds only in-frame clones and misses some; the assay was immunoSEQ multiplex PCR. The sample comprises roughly 490,000 clones, about 80% of which are singletons, and 12% rests with the top ten. Sequenced sample: PBMCs. All receptors come from a woman in her thirties or forties in good health. Some clones in this sample may be carry-over from other donors' samples.

This sequence joins TRBV6-1 and TRBJ1-5; no firm D call. Trimming pared 7 bases from V and 3 bases from J, leaving 10 bases between. The CDR3 contains 13 residues. Germline V gene lookup returns CDR1 MNHNS and CDR2 SASEGT. The CDR3 DNA reads as TGTGCCAGCATGGTGGGTTACAATCAGCCCCAGCATTTT. Its translation: CASMVGYNQPQHF.

The chain joins TRBV7-2 to TRBJ2-3; D remains unclear. The CDR3 has 14 residues. V was pared by 5 bases and J by 6 bases, with 15 bases between. Germline CDR1 reads SGHTA; CDR2 reads FQGNSA. CDR3 region: CASSPTLIVDTQYF. The CDR3 DNA follows: TGTGCCAGCAGCCCAACCCTCATTGTCGATACGCAGTATTTT.